This TCR beta chain was retrieved from a study of cytomegalovirus exposure and HLA in healthy donors. Study-wide results and caveats: Reported findings show TCR beta sequences accurately forecast HLA-A and HLA-B alleles in most subjects. A cluster of highly shared sequence variants was likely a sequencing artifact.

Primers for the PCR totalled 60 Vbeta and 13 Jbeta. The repertoire was sequenced with immunoSEQ multiplex PCR; TCRdb's copy has only in-frame clones and lacks some. The sample includes 150,000 to 180,000 clones, 70% to 85% of them seen just once. As concerns this clone: Its antigen is unidentified. This same CDR3 is encoded by further DNA sequences in the sample.

Germline V gene sequence: CDR1 MNHEY, CDR2 SMNVEV (reference sequence). The CDR3 contains 12 residues. Trimming took off 4 bases at V and 3 bases at J, with 4 bases between the two ends. Sample: PBMCs. The sequence was collected from a man between 25 and 39 years old in good health and CMV-seronegative. This chain connects TRBV27 to TRBJ2-1; no clear D. The CDR3 loop is CASSSGYNEQFF. The CDR3 coding sequence is TGTGCCAGCAGTTCGGGCTACAATGAGCAGTTCTTC.